This TCR beta chain was captured by sequencing in a study of shared clonotypes between healthy human individuals. CDR3 length: 15 residues. Germline CDR1 GTSNPN, CDR2 SVGIG (reference sequence). Deletions cut 3 bases from V and 7 bases from J, with 18 bases between. A few counts support this clone. Splitting of each subset's genomic DNA was done evenly across several immunoSEQ plates. Sequenced by immunoSEQ multiplex PCR; TCRdb stores in-frame clones only, minus some. The sample yields more than 450,000 clones, 79% seen once. Input material: PBMCs. The TCR was taken from a woman in her forties in good health. Some clones in this sample may be carry-over from other donors' samples. The chain links TRBV30 to TRBJ2-2, with a possible D match to TRBD2 (6 bases). The CDR3 sequence is CAWSPSRGDIGELFF. The CDR3 bases are TGTGCCTGGAGCCCCTCCCGCGGGGATATCGGGGAGCTGTTTTTT.